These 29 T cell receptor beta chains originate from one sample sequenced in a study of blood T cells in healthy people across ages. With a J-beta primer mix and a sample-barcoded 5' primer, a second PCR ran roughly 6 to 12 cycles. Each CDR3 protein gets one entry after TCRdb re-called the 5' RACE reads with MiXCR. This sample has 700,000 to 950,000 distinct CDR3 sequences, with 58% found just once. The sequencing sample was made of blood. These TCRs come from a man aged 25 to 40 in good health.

For the CDR3, the DNA is TGTGCCAGCAGCCAATTACAGGGGAAAAACACTGAAGCTTTCTTT. Amino acid sequence: CASSQLQGKNTEAFF. This rearrangement joins TRBV11-2 to TRBJ1-1; 7 bases map to TRBD1. The V and J ends lost 5 bases and 2 bases, in that order; junction bases with no gene match: 8. Germline lookup yields CDR1 SGHAT and CDR2 FQNNGV. This CDR3 contains 15 residues.

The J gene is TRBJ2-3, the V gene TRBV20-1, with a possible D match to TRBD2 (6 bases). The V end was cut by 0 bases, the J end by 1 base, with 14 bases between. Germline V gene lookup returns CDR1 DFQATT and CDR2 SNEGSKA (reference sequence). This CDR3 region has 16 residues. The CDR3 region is CSARDAERARTDTQYF. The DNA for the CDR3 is TGCAGTGCTAGAGATGCTGAGCGGGCGCGCACAGATACGCAGTATTTT.

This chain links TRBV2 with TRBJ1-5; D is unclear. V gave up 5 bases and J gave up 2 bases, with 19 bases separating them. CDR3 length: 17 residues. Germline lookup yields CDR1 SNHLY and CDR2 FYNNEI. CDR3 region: CASSPSFRPLGNQPQHF. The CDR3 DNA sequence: TGTGCCAGCAGTCCATCCTTTCGGCCCCTTGGCAATCAGCCCCAGCATTTT.

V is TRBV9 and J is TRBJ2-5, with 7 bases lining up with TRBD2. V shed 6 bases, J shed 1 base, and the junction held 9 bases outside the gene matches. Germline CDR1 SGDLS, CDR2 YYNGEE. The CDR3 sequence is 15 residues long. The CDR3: CASTVGGSTQETQYF. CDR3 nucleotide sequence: TGTGCCAGCACCGTGGGCGGGAGTACCCAAGAGACCCAGTACTTC.

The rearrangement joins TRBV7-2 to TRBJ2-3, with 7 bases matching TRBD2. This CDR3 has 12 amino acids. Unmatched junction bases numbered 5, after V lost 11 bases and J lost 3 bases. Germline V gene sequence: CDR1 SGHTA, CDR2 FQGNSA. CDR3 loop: CAGGGRTDTQYF. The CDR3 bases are TGTGCCGGGGGAGGGCGGACAGATACGCAGTATTTT.

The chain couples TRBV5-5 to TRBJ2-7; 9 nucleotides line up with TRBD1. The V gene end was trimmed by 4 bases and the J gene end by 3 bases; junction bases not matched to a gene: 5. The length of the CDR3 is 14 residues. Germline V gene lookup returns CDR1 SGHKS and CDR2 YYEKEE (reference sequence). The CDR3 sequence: CASSRTDRGYEQYF. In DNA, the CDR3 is TGTGCCAGCAGCAGGACGGACAGGGGCTACGAGCAGTACTTC.

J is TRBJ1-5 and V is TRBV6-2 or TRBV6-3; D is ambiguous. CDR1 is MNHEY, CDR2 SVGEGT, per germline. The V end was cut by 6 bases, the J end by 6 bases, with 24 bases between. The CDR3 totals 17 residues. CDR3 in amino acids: CASREPLYSQEGQPQHF. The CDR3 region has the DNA TGTGCCAGCAGGGAACCCCTATACAGCCAGGAAGGTCAGCCCCAGCATTTT.

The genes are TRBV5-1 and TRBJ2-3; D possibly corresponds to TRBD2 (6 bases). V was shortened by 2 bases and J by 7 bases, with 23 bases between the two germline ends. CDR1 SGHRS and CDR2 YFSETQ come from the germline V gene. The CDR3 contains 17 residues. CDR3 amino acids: CASSFNLASVAPNTQYF. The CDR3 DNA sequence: TGCGCCAGCAGCTTTAACCTGGCTAGCGTGGCCCCCAATACGCAGTATTTT.

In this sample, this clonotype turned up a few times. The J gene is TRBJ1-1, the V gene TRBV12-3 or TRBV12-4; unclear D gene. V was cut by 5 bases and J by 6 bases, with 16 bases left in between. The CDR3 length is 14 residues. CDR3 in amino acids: CASSKAAENPEAFF. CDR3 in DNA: TGTGCCAGCAGTAAAGCAGCCGAAAACCCTGAAGCTTTCTTT.

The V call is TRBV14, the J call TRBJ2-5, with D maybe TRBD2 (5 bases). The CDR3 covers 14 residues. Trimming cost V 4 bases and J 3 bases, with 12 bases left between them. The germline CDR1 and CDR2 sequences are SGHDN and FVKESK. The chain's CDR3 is CASSRFDYEETQYF. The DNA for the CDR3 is TGTGCCAGCAGCCGCTTCGACTACGAAGAGACCCAGTACTTC.

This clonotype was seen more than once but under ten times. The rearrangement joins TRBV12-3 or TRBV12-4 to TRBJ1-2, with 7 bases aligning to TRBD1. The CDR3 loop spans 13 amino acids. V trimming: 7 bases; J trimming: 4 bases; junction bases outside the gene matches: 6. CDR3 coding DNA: TGTGCCAGCACCCCGGGACAGCCCTATGGCTACACCTTC. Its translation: CASTPGQPYGYTF.

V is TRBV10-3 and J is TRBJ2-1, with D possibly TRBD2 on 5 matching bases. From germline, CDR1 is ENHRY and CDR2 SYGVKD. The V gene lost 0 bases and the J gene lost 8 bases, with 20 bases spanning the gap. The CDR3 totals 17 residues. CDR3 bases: TGTGCCATCAGTGAGTCTATGCGGGCCTCGGTTTTGTATGAGCAGTTCTTC. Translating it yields CAISESMRASVLYEQFF.

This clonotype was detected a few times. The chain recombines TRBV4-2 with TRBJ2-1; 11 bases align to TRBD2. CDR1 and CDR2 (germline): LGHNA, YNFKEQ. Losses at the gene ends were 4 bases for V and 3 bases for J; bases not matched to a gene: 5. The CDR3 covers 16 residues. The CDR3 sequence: CASSPIGTSGYNEQFF. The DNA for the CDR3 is TGTGCCAGCAGCCCGATAGGGACTAGCGGCTACAATGAGCAGTTCTTC.

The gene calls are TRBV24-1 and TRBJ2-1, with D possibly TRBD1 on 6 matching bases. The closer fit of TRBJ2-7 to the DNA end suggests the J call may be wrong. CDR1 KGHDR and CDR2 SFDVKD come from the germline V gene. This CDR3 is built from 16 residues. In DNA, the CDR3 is TGTGCCACCAGCCCACCTCAGGGGAAATCCTACAATGAGCAGTACTTC. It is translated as CATSPPQGKSYNEQYF.

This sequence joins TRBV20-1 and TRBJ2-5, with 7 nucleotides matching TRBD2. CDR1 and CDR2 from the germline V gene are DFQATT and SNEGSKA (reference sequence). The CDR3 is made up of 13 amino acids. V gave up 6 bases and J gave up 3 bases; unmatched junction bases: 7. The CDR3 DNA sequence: TGCAGTGCCCCTAGGGGAGGGGAAGAGACCCAGTACTTC. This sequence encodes CSAPRGGEETQYF.

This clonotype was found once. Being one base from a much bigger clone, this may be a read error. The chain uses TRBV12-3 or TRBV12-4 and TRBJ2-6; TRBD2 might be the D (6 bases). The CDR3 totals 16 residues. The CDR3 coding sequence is TGTGCCAGCAGTCTGCGGGGTTACTCTGGGGCCGACGTCCTGACTTTC. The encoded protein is CASSLRGYSGADVLTF.

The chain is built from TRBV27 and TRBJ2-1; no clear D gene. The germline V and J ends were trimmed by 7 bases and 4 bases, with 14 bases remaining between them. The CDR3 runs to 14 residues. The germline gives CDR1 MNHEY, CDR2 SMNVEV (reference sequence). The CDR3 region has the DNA TGTGCCAGCAACCCCTTCGGGCCTTACAATGAGCAGTTCTTC. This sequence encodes CASNPFGPYNEQFF.

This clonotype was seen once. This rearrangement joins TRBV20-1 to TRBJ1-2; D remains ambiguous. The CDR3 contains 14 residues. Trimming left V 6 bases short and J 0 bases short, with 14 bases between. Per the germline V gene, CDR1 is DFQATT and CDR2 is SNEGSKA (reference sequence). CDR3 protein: CSARVPAPNYGYTF. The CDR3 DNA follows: TGCAGTGCAAGGGTACCGGCGCCTAACTATGGCTACACCTTC.

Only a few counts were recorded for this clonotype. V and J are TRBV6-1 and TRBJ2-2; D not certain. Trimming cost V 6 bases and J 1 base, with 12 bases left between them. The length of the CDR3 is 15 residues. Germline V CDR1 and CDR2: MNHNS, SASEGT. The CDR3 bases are TGTGCCAGCAGCCGCTGGCCGGAGAACACCGGGGAGCTGTTTTTT. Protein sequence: CASSRWPENTGELFF.

CDR3 DNA sequence: TGTGCCAGCAGGGACATAGCGGGGGTAAGGGGGGATACGCAGTATTTT. This encodes CASRDIAGVRGDTQYF. V usage is TRBV6-6 and J usage is TRBJ2-3, with 9 bases matching TRBD2. Germline trimming cut 6 bases from V and 6 bases from J; bases unmatched to any gene: 13. This CDR3 is 16 amino acids long. Germline V gives CDR1 MNHNY, CDR2 SVGAGI (reference sequence).

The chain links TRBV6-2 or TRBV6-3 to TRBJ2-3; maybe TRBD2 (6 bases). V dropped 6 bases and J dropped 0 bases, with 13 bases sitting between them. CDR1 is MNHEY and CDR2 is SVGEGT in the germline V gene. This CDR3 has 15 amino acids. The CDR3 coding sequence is TGTGCCAGCAGAATGCTAGCGACTAGCACAGATACGCAGTATTTT. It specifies CASRMLATSTDTQYF.

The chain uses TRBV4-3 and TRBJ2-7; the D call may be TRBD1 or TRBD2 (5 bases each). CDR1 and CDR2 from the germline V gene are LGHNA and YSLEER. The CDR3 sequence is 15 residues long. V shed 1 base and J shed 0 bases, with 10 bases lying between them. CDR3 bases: TGCGCCAGCAGCCAAGGTGTGGGACCCTCCTACGAGCAGTACTTC. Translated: CASSQGVGPSYEQYF.

CDR3 coding DNA: TGCAGTGCCAGCCGGGACGGAGGGGCGGTCGGTTATGGCTACACCTTC. Protein: CSASRDGGAVGYGYTF. This chain links TRBV20-1 with TRBJ1-2; D possibly corresponds to TRBD1 (5 bases). Trimming removed 6 bases at V and 5 bases at J, with 25 bases between. Looked up from germline, CDR1 is DFQATT and CDR2 is SNEGSKA (reference sequence). The CDR3 runs 16 residues.

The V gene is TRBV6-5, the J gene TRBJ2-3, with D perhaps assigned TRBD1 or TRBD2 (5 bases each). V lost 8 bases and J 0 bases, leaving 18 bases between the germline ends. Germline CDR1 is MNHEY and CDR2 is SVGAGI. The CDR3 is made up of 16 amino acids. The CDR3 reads CASSGLGTGSTDTQYF. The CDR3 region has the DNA TGTGCCAGCTCCGGGCTTGGGACGGGTAGCACAGATACGCAGTATTTT.

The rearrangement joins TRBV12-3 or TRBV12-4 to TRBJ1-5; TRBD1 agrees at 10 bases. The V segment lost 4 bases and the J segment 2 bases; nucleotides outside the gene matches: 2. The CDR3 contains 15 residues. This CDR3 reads CASSSGTGGNQPQHF. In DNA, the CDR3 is TGTGCCAGCAGTTCCGGGACAGGGGGCAATCAGCCCCAGCATTTT.

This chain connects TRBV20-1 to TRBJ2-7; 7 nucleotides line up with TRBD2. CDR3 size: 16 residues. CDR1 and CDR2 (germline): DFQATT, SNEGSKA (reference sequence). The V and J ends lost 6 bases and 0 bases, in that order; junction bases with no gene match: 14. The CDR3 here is CSARKFTSVSSYEQYF. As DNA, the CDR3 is TGCAGTGCCCGAAAATTTACTAGCGTGAGCTCCTACGAGCAGTACTTC.

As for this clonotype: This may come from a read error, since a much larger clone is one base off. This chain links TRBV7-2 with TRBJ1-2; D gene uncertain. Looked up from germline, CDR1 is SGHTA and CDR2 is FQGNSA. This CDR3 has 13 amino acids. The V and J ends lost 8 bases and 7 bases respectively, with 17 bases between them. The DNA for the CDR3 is TGTGCCAGCGGCGTAGCCGGGTCGGGTGGCTACACCTTC. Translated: CASGVAGSGGYTF.

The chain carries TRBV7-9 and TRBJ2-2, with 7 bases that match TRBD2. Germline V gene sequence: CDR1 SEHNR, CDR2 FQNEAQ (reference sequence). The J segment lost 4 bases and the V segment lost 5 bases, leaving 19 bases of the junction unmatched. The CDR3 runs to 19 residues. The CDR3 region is CASSRRAGDSPVPTGELFF. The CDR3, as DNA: TGTGCCAGCAGCCGACGGGCGGGGGACTCACCGGTACCCACCGGGGAGCTGTTTTTT.

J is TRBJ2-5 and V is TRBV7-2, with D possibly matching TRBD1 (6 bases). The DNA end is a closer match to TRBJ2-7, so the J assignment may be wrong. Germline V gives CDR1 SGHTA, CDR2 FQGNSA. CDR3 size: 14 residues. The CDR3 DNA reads TGTGCCAGCAGCTTCACGTCCGGACAGTCCGAGCAGTACTTC. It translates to CASSFTSGQSEQYF.